The present T cell receptor (beta chain) was sequenced within a study of T cell repertoires in cytomegalovirus infection. Study context: Both recently identified HLA-C-restricted and well-studied HLA-B-restricted CMV epitopes were used in the study. Indicated by public TCR beta signatures were CMV infection and matching HLA type. The study, taken as a whole, reports: Clonotypes of TCR beta that were HLA-C-restricted and CMV-specific dominated the ex vivo response.

With 3 bases removed from V and 7 bases from J, the gap between germline ends came to 21 bases. The CDR3 length is 17 residues. Per the germline V gene, CDR1 is SGHVS and CDR2 is FQNEAQ. TCRdb processed the reads anew with MiXCR; each CDR3 protein has one entry. The data show some 800,000 distinct CDR3 sequences, roughly 33% seen once. In this sample, this clonotype turned up many times. Antigen unknown. The chain combines TRBV7-8 with TRBJ1-4, with a weak D call TRBD1 (5 bases). This TCR was sampled from a human donor in good health (CMV status not recorded). Some clones in this sample may be carry-over from other donors' samples. This material consisted of cultured CD8+ T cells from PBMCs, taken from culture after CMV antigen stimulation. The CDR3 nucleotides are TGTGCCAGCAGCTTTAGGGCAGGCCGGGGGAGAAGTGAAAAACTGTTTTTT. This codes for CASSFRAGRGRSEKLFF. Based on the CDR3 plus reference TRBV7-8 and TRBJ1-4, the full variable domain is GAGVSQSPRYKVAKRGQDVALRCDPISGHVSLFWYQQALGQGPEFLTYFQNEAQLDKSGLPSDRFFAERPEGSVSTLKIQRTQQEDSAVYLCASSFRAGRGRSEKLFFGSGTQLSVL.